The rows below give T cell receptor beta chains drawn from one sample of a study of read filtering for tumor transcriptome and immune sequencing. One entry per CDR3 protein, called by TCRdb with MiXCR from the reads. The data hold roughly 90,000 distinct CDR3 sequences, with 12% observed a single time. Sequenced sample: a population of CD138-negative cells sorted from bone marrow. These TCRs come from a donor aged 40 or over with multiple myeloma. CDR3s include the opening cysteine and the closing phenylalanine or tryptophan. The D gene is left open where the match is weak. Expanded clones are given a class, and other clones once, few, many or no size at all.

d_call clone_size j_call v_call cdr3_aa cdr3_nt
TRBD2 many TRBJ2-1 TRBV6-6 CASSRTQIAGEDNEQFF TGTGCCAGCAGCCGAACGCAGATAGCGGGAGAGGACAATGAGCAGTTCTTC
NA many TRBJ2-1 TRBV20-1 CSVSNRDGANEQFF TGCAGTGTTAGTAACAGGGACGGGGCCAATGAGCAGTTCTTC
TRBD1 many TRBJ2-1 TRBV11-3 CASGRTGNNEQFF TGTGCTTCGGGCCGGACAGGGAACAATGAGCAGTTCTTC
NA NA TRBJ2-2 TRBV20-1 CSARGVSGGELFF TGCAGTGCTAGAGGAGTATCCGGGGGGGAGCTGTTTTTT
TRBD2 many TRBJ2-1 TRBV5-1 CASLPASGSTYNEQFF TGCGCCAGCCTCCCAGCTAGCGGGAGTACCTACAATGAGCAGTTCTTC
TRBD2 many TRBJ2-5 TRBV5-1 CASSFGGSGGETQYF TGCGCCAGCAGCTTCGGCGGGAGCGGGGGAGAGACCCAGTACTTC
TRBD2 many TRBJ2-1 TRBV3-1 CASSPQSGRRFF TGTGCCAGCAGCCCCCAAAGCGGGAGACGGTTCTTC
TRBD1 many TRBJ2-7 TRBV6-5 CASSYSSPGDRAYEQYF TGTGCCAGCAGTTACTCCAGTCCCGGGGACAGAGCCTACGAGCAGTACTTC
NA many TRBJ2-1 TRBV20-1 CSARGLAKPYNEQFF TGCAGTGCTAGAGGGCTAGCGAAACCCTACAATGAGCAGTTCTTC
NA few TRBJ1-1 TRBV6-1 CASSERGINTEAFF TGTGCCAGCAGCGAGCGGGGGATCAACACTGAAGCTTTCTTT
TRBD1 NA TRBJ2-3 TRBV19 CASSKRPAQGSDTQYF TGTGCCAGTAGTAAAAGGCCAGCACAGGGGTCAGATACGCAGTATTTT
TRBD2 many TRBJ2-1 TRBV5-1 CASSLGGGSYNEQFF TGCGCCAGCAGCTTGGGCGGGGGCTCCTACAATGAGCAGTTCTTC
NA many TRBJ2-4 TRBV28 CASRPRENIQYF TGTGCCAGCAGACCCAGGGAGAACATTCAGTACTTC
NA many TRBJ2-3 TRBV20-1 CSAKTAPGTDTQYF TGCAGTGCTAAGACAGCCCCTGGCACAGATACGCAGTATTTT
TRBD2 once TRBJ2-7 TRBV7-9 CASSSHLREGIYEQYF TGTGCCAGCAGCTCCCATCTCAGGGAGGGGATCTACGAGCAGTACTTC
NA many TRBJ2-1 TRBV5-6 CASSFQSGSKQFF TGTGCCAGCAGCTTTCAATCAGGGTCCAAGCAGTTCTTC
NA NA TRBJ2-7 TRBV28 CASTRSHEQYF TGTGCCAGCACCCGGTCCCACGAGCAGTACTTC
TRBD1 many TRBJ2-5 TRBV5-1 CASSWDSQETQYF TGCGCCAGCAGCTGGGACAGCCAAGAGACCCAGTACTTC
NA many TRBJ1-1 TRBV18 CASSPRGGADSMNTGAFF TGTGCCAGCTCACCACGGGGGGGCGCTGATTCTATGAACACTGGAGCTTTCTTT
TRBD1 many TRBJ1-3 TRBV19 CASSPRTGPSFSGNTIYF TGTGCCAGTAGCCCCCGGACAGGACCCTCCTTCTCTGGAAACACCATATATTTT
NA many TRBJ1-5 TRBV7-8 CASSLVSAFRGQPQHF TGTGCCAGCAGCTTAGTTTCGGCCTTTCGGGGTCAGCCCCAGCATTTT
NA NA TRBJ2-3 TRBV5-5 CASSWERSTDTQYF TGTGCCAGCAGCTGGGAGCGGAGCACAGATACGCAGTATTTC
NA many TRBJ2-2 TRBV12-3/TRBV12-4 CASSSYGSRGELFF TGTGCCAGCAGTTCTTACGGGAGTAGGGGGGAGCTGTTTTTT
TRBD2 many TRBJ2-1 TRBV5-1 CASSQGGGSNEQFF TGCGCCAGCAGCCAGGGTGGCGGGAGCAATGAGCAGTTCTTC
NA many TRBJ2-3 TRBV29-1 CSVGDGTDTQYF TGCAGCGTTGGGGACGGCACAGATACGCAGTATTTT
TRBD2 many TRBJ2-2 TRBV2 CASGGEAGVPGELFF TGTGCCAGCGGGGGGGAAGCGGGAGTACCCGGGGAGCTGTTTTTT
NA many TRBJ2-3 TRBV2 CASRTEEDTQYF TGTGCCAGCAGGACGGAGGAGGATACGCAGTATTTT
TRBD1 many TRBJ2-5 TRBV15 CATSRDWGTGRKRTQYF TGTGCCACCAGCAGAGATTGGGGGACAGGGAGAAAAAGGACCCAGTACTTC
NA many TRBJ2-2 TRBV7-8 CASSSSGILSGELFF TGTGCCAGCAGCTCCTCCGGGATTCTATCCGGGGAGCTGTTTTTT
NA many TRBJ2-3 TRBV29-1 CSVSRDPSTDTQYF TGCAGCGTCTCCCGGGACCCAAGCACAGATACGCAGTATTTT
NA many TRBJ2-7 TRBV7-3 CASRDEQYF TGTGCCAGCAGGGACGAGCAGTACTTC
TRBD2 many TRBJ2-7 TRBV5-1 CASSLESPGLAGGSEQYF TGCGCCAGCAGCTTGGAGTCCCCGGGACTAGCGGGAGGAAGTGAGCAGTACTTC
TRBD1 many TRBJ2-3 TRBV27 CASSLRRQGQFDTQYF TGTGCCAGCAGTTTACGTCGACAGGGTCAATTCGATACGCAGTATTTT
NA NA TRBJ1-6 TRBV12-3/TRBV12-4 CASSYDGPYNSPLHF TGTGCCAGCAGTTACGACGGGCCCTATAATTCACCCCTCCACTTT
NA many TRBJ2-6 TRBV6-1 CASNLSGANVLTF TGTGCCAGCAACCTCTCTGGGGCCAACGTCCTGACTTTC
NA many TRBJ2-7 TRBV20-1 CSARGLGDTEQYF TGCAGTGCTAGAGGACTTGGAGACACCGAGCAGTACTTC
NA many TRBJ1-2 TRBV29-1 CRGDRYFYGYTF TGCAGAGGCGACAGGTACTTCTATGGCTACACCTTC
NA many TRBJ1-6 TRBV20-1 CSALTPGDSSYNSPLHF TGCAGTGCCCTGACACCCGGGGATAGCTCCTATAATTCACCCCTCCACTTT
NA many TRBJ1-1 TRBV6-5 CASSYGGGVQRAFF TGTGCCAGCAGTTATGGGGGGGGAGTCCAGCGGGCTTTCTTT
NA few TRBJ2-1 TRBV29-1 CSVPSWYEQFF TGCAGCGTGCCCAGTTGGTATGAGCAGTTCTTC
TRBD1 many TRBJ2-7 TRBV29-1 CSVIKDREGEQYF TGCAGCGTGATCAAGGACAGGGAAGGCGAGCAGTACTTC
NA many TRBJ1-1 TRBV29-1 CSVEEWGWEDTEAFF TGCAGCGTTGAAGAATGGGGGTGGGAAGACACTGAAGCTTTCTTT
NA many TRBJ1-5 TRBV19 CASSRQSDQPQHF TGTGCCAGTAGTAGACAGAGCGATCAGCCCCAGCATTTT
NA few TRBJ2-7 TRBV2 CASSVLAPKEQYF TGTGCCAGCAGTGTACTGGCCCCAAAAGAGCAGTACTTC